The T cell receptor beta chain under discussion was sequenced for a study of blood T cell repertoires in COVID-19 (dated by TCRdb to 2019 to 2021). As for the study more broadly: Collaborator samples came from the United States, Italy and Spain and covered acute and convalescent phases of COVID-19. The material from the prospective study consisted of cDNA or gDNA derived from T cells, B-cell-depleted T cells, or PBMCs. Deeply sampled blood TCRbeta repertoires from subjects exposed to, actively infected with, or recovered from COVID-19 were included in the dataset. The repertoires were made available in a free public database intended to serve as a resource for research on the immune response to SARS-CoV-2. Samples were obtained from the ongoing ImmuneRACE study (first 160 participants) and from about 1,300 subjects provided by 6 global collaborators. Nearly every sample came with metadata listing a de-identified subject ID, COVID-19 status, age in years and sex. HLA class I and class II types, where available, came from metadata supplied by the sample provider rather than from assay-based typing.

The collaborating institutions used their own protocols to collect whole blood in K2EDTA tubes. For TCRbeta analysis, collaborator samples were shipped as frozen whole blood, as isolated PBMCs, or as DNA extracted from either sample type. Worth noting for this clone: Its specific antigen is unknown. Nothing much larger sits one base from this clone, and base qualities are not available.

The immunoSEQ Assay, a bias-controlled multiplex PCR, was used to amplify TCRbeta CDR3 regions from genomic DNA. The authors' pipeline ran thus. The number of nucleated cells in each sample was estimated by amplification of reference gene primers within the assay. To quantify the absolute abundance of each unique TCRbeta CDR3 rearrangement, sequence reads were collapsed and filtered. For each sample, productive Simpson clonality was calculated by taking the square root of Simpson's diversity index across productive rearrangements. Entries here come from immuneACCESS through TCRdb and include only in-frame sequences with V and J called. Some clones fail to appear in such tables; in the studies checked, an unresolved V gene covers under half of the shortfall, and the cause of the remainder is unknown. Clone size and V and J calls were adopted from that table, with D and trimming inferred from the DNA. For this sample the table gives approximately 30,000 clones, of which approximately 89% were detected only once. Roughly 44% of the sample is held by the ten biggest clonotypes.

The CDR3 covers 13 residues, taking in both the cysteine and the phenylalanine. Only CDR3 DNA remains: 39 bases, in frame from the first base. CDR1 and CDR2 (LGHNA, YSLEER) derive from the germline V gene. The V end loses 4 bases and the J end loses 6 bases, and a stretch of 12 bases separates them. Study-level results and caveats: How much clinical and demographic metadata was included differed by source and by participant, and the metadata was provided uncurated.

The receptor was isolated from a human donor in a cohort sampled during active COVID-19. The sequenced material came from peripheral blood. The receptor chain draws on TRBV4-3 and TRBJ1-2; matching of 6 bases hints at TRBD1 as the D gene. The CDR3 corresponds to CASSPRQEDGYTF. The DNA sequence is given as TGCGCCAGCAGCCCTAGACAGGAGGATGGCTACACCTTC.